This record covers a single T cell receptor (beta chain). Using immunoSEQ multiplex PCR, the repertoire was profiled, and TCRdb retains in-frame clones only, with some absent. Found here are thousands of clones, over 70% of them singletons; the top ten hold roughly 24%. The sample belongs to a study of T cells after somatic rescue of genetic block. CDR1 and CDR2 from the germline V gene are MDHEN and SYDVKM. This CDR3 spans 14 amino acids. V shed 6 bases and J shed 5 bases, with 13 bases lying between them. The chain is built from TRBV28 and TRBJ1-4, with TRBD1 as a possible D gene (5 bases). This clonotype was obtained from a boy aged 5-17 years. The sample was peripheral blood mononuclear cells (PBMCs). The CDR3 DNA follows: TGTGCCAGCAGGGACGGGGGGTTCAATGAAAAACTGTTTTTT. This encodes CASRDGGFNEKLFF.